This entry lists 6 T cell receptor beta chains sequenced from one sample in a study of OX40 agonist ivuxolimab in advanced cancers. Libraries were prepared by immunoSEQ multiplex PCR; TCRdb keeps only in-frame clonotypes and omits some of them. Of roughly 49,000 clones in the sample, approximately 84% were seen once. Specimen: CD4+ or CD8+ T cells sorted from blood, collected in a trial of the OX40 agonist ivuxolimab. Source of these receptors: an adult with an advanced solid tumor such as melanoma, head and neck, liver or kidney cancer.

This clone was observed a few times. This chain connects TRBV11-2 to TRBJ2-7, with 8 bases aligning to TRBD2. CDR1 and CDR2 from the germline V gene are SGHAT and FQNNGV. The CDR3 has 14 residues. With 0 bases clipped from V and 12 bases from J, the junction kept 10 bases outside the gene matches. CDR3 sequence (DNA): TGTGCCAGCAGCTTAGATCGGGTTAGCGGGGAGTCGTACTTC. It codes for CASSLDRVSGESYF.

V is TRBV2 and J is TRBJ2-7; D may be TRBD1 (6 bases). CDR3 size: 13 residues. V lost 9 bases, J lost 3 bases, and 15 bases lay in between. Germline CDR1 and CDR2: SNHLY and FYNNEI. The CDR3 DNA reads TGTGCCAGGGGGAACAGGGCCGACTACGAGCAGTACTTC. This sequence encodes CARGNRADYEQYF. Together with reference TRBV2 and TRBJ2-7, the CDR3 gives the full variable domain: EPEVTQTPSHQVTQMGQEVILRCVPISNHLYFYWYRQILGQKVEFLVSFYNNEISEKSEIFDDQFSVERPDGSNFTLKIRSTKLEDSAMYFCARGNRADYEQYFGPGTRLTVT.

The chain has TRBV7-2 and TRBJ1-1; no clear D. Germline CDR1 is SGHTA and CDR2 is FQGNSA. This CDR3 is 14 amino acids long. V was shortened by 0 bases and J by 5 bases, with 10 bases between the two germline ends. DNA of the CDR3: TGTGCCAGCAGCTTAGCAGGGATCGTAACTGAAGCTTTCTTT. This gives the protein CASSLAGIVTEAFF.

The rearrangement joins TRBV4-2 to TRBJ1-1; possibly TRBD1 for D (6 bases). The CDR3 length is 14 residues. In germline, CDR1 is LGHNA, CDR2 YNFKEQ. Trimming left V 6 bases short and J 2 bases short, with 13 bases between. In DNA, the CDR3 is TGTGCCAGCAGGCAACTACAGGGAAACACTGAAGCTTTCTTT. This gives the protein CASRQLQGNTEAFF.

This chain uses TRBV19 with TRBJ1-6, with TRBD1 identical over 7 bases. This CDR3 is 15 amino acids long. The junction had 9 bases not matched to a gene; V was cut back by 5 bases and J by 8 bases. The germline V gene encodes CDR1 LNHDA and CDR2 SQIVND (reference sequence). CDR3 coding DNA: TGTGCCAGTAGTGCGAGGACAGGACTAGATTCACCCCTCCACTTT. This translates into CASSARTGLDSPLHF.

This sequence joins TRBV5-1 and TRBJ2-3, with D tentatively TRBD2 (6 bases). There are 15 residues in the CDR3. Germline lookup yields CDR1 SGHRS and CDR2 YFSETQ. Between the trimmed V and J ends, which lost 0 bases and 1 base, there was a span of 9 bases. The CDR3 DNA is TGCGCCAGCAGCTTGGGCGGGACGGGCACAGATACGCAGTATTTT. Translating it yields CASSLGGTGTDTQYF.